These 23 T cell receptor beta chains share one sample of origin, sequenced in a study of T cell repertoires in cytomegalovirus infection. In TCRdb, the reads were re-called with MiXCR into one record per CDR3 protein. The sample comprises 380,000 or so distinct CDR3 sequences, about 35% of which are singletons, and around an eighth rests with the top ten. Which antigens these TCRs recognize remains unknown. The sample here was cultured PBMCs, taken from culture after CMV antigen stimulation. These receptors were taken from a human donor in good health (CMV status not recorded). Some clones in this sample may be carry-over from other donors' samples.

This clonotype showed up many times. This rearrangement joins TRBV7-2 to TRBJ2-7; 11 bases match TRBD2. CDR3 length equals 16 residues. The germline V gene encodes CDR1 SGHTA and CDR2 FQGNSA. After removal of 1 base from V and 5 bases from J, the junction contained 7 bases not matched to a gene. CDR3 amino acids: CASSLGASGRRDEQYF. The CDR3 DNA reads TGTGCCAGCAGCTTAGGGGCTAGCGGGAGGAGAGACGAGCAGTACTTC. The complete variable domain, with remaining parts taken from reference TRBV7-2 and TRBJ2-7, reads GAGVSQSPSNKVTEKGKDVELRCDPISGHTALYWYRQSLGQGLEFLIYFQGNSAPDKSGLPSDRFSAERTGGSVSTLTIQRTQQEDSAVYLCASSLGASGRRDEQYFGPGTRLTVT.

This clonotype has only a few counts. The chain has TRBV7-2 and TRBJ1-5, with 10 bases that match TRBD1. Germline CDR1 is SGHTA and CDR2 is FQGNSA. With V trimmed by 8 bases and J by 5 bases, 6 bases remained unmatched. The CDR3 has 14 amino acids. DNA of the CDR3: TGTGCCAGCGCTTTCGGGACAGGGGATCAGCCCCAGCATTTT. This translates into CASAFGTGDQPQHF.

This clonotype showed up many times. CDR3 nucleotide sequence: TGTGCCAGCAGCTCCTTCGGTACGAACACCGGGGAGCTGTTTTTT. This encodes CASSSFGTNTGELFF. This chain links TRBV7-2 with TRBJ2-2; unclear D gene. The V gene lost 4 bases and the J gene lost 0 bases, with 9 bases spanning the gap. There are 15 residues in the CDR3. CDR1 is SGHTA, CDR2 FQGNSA, per germline.

The chain joins TRBV28 to TRBJ2-7, with 7 bases matching TRBD2. This CDR3 contains 14 residues. With V trimmed by 2 bases and J by 4 bases, 5 bases remained unmatched. Germline loops: CDR1 MDHEN, CDR2 SYDVKM. The CDR3 region is CASSLRAGHYEQYF. The CDR3 DNA reads as TGTGCCAGCAGTTTAAGAGCGGGGCATTACGAGCAGTACTTC.

This chain links TRBV6-8 with TRBJ2-7; D gene unclear. The germline CDR1 and CDR2 sequences are MNHGY and SAAAGT. The CDR3 totals 15 residues. V was pared by 6 bases and J by 0 bases, with 15 bases between. The CDR3 spells CASSRSQQSSYEQYV. Written as DNA, the CDR3 is TGTGCCAGCAGCCGCAGCCAACAGAGCTCCTACGAGCAGTACGTC.

The CDR3 DNA follows: TGTGCCAGCAGTTACTCGACCGAGCAGTTCTTC. Translation: CASSYSTEQFF. The V call is TRBV6-2 or TRBV6-3, the J call TRBJ2-1; the D is unclear. Germline loops: CDR1 MNHEY, CDR2 SVGEGT. V was shortened by 0 bases and J by 10 bases, with 4 bases between the two germline ends. This CDR3 is built from 11 residues.

This clonotype showed up many times. The rearrangement joins TRBV9 to TRBJ1-2; D is perhaps TRBD1 (5 bases). The germline V gene encodes CDR1 SGDLS and CDR2 YYNGEE. The germline V and J ends were trimmed by 3 bases and 5 bases, with 14 bases remaining between them. The CDR3 is 14 amino acids. This CDR3 reads CASSAGGIRYGYTF. CDR3 coding DNA: TGTGCCAGCAGCGCTGGGGGTATTAGGTATGGCTACACCTTC.

The rearrangement links TRBV19 to TRBJ1-2; 11 nucleotides line up with TRBD1. Germline V CDR1 and CDR2: LNHDA, SQIVND (reference sequence). The length of the CDR3 is 15 residues. With V trimmed by 5 bases and J by 9 bases, 11 bases remained unmatched. The CDR3 DNA reads as TGTGCCAGTAGTCGGGGGGGGACAGGGGGAAGGAGCTACACCTTC. This codes for CASSRGGTGGRSYTF.

This rearrangement joins TRBV7-2 to TRBJ1-5; TRBD1 might be the D (5 bases). In germline, CDR1 is SGHTA, CDR2 FQGNSA. This CDR3 region has 18 residues. V was pared by 1 base and J by 7 bases, with 23 bases between. The chain's CDR3 is CASSLGSPRTLRGQPQHF. The CDR3 nucleotides read TGTGCCAGCAGCTTAGGATCACCCCGGACCCTCCGGGGGCAGCCCCAGCATTTT.

This clonotype was picked up a small number of times. V gene TRBV4-1 combines with J gene TRBJ1-5; D gene uncertain. Trimming took 0 bases from V and 7 from J, leaving 10 bases between them. The CDR3 loop spans 14 amino acids. In germline, CDR1 is MGHRA, CDR2 YSYEKL. The CDR3 nucleotides are TGCGCCAGCAGCCAAGAAAGGGCCCGGCAGCCCCAGCATTTT. Protein sequence: CASSQERARQPQHF.

On this clonotype: This may arise from a read error, as a much more abundant clone is one base away. The genes are TRBV7-9 and TRBJ2-7, with 8 bases identical to TRBD2. The CDR3 covers 16 residues. CDR1 is SEHNR and CDR2 is FQNEAQ in the germline V gene (reference sequence). CDR3 amino acids: CASSPGREAASYEQFV. In DNA form, the CDR3 reads TGTGCCAGCAGCCCTGGGCGGGAGGCCGCCTCCTACGAGCAGTTCGTC.

The chain is built from TRBV6-2 or TRBV6-3 and TRBJ2-3; the D gene is possibly TRBD2 (6 bases). Germline lookup yields CDR1 MNHEY and CDR2 SVGEGT. CDR3 length: 16 amino acids. V gave up 4 bases and J gave up 1 base, with 15 bases separating them. CDR3 in DNA: TGTGCCAGCAGTTCCTTCCTGGGAGGAGGCACAGATACGCAGTATTTT. Protein product: CASSSFLGGGTDTQYF.

J is TRBJ2-1 and V is TRBV19; D possibly uses TRBD1 or TRBD2 (5 bases each). V was cut by 3 bases and J by 0 bases, with 12 bases left in between. CDR1 and CDR2 (germline): LNHDA, SQIVND (reference sequence). The CDR3 is 16 amino acids. This chain's CDR3 is CASSIGGGLSYNEQFF. The CDR3 region has the DNA TGTGCCAGTAGTATCGGTGGGGGTCTCTCCTACAATGAGCAGTTCTTC.

This clonotype was seen only a few times. V usage is TRBV6-1 and J usage is TRBJ1-5; a weak D match, TRBD1 (6 bases). Trimming removed 5 bases at V and 9 bases at J, with 11 bases between. The CDR3 is 12 amino acids. The germline V gene encodes CDR1 MNHNS and CDR2 SASEGT. The CDR3 here is CASSKGGRPQHF. For the CDR3, the DNA is TGTGCCAGCAGTAAAGGGGGGAGGCCCCAGCATTTT.

This clonotype was detected only a few times. The chain recombines TRBV6-1 with TRBJ2-3; 7 bases match TRBD1. The CDR3 is made up of 15 amino acids. Germline V gene lookup returns CDR1 MNHNS and CDR2 SASEGT. The V segment lost 5 bases and the J segment 2 bases; nucleotides outside the gene matches: 7. DNA of the CDR3: TGTGCCAGCAGTCCACAGGGGAGACCCACAGATACGCAGTATTTT. Its translation is CASSPQGRPTDTQYF.

CDR3 nucleotides: TGTGCCAGCAGTCGCCCCCTCTCAGGGAACGGCTACACCTTC. Translating gives CASSRPLSGNGYTF. V and J are TRBV6-2 or TRBV6-3 and TRBJ1-2; D possibly corresponds to TRBD1 (5 bases). This CDR3 comprises 14 residues. The germline gives CDR1 MNHEY, CDR2 SVGEGT. Trimming cost V 5 bases and J 8 bases, with 18 bases left between them.

This clonotype was detected once. V is TRBV5-6 and J is TRBJ1-1; 8 positions match TRBD1. The V gene's germline CDR1 is SGHDT and CDR2 YYEEEE. This CDR3 region has 14 residues. V shed 2 bases and J 4 bases; nucleotides not matched to a gene: 4. CDR3: CASSFTGGSTEAFF. For the CDR3, the DNA is TGTGCCAGCAGCTTTACAGGGGGTAGCACTGAAGCTTTCTTT. Drawing the rest from reference TRBV5-6 and TRBJ1-1, the complete variable domain is DAGVTQSPTHLIKTRGQQVTLRCSPKSGHDTVSWYQQALGQGPQFIFQYYEEEERQRGNFPDRFSGHQFPNYSSELNVNALLLGDSALYLCASSFTGGSTEAFFGQGTRLTVV.

This clonotype was detected a few times. In DNA form, the CDR3 reads TGTGCCAGTAGTATCCGCAGGGGCGGGCAGCCCCAGCATTTT. As protein: CASSIRRGGQPQHF. This chain joins TRBV19 and TRBJ1-5, with TRBD1 as a possible D gene (6 bases). V lost 3 bases, J lost 7 bases, and 13 bases lay in between. The CDR3 has 14 amino acids. Germline values: CDR1 LNHDA, CDR2 SQIVND (reference sequence). Complete variable domain (other parts from reference TRBV19 and TRBJ1-5): DGGITQSPKYLFRKEGQNVTLSCEQNLNHDAMYWYRQDPGQGLRLIYYSQIVNDFQKGDIAEGYSVSREKKESFPLTVTSAQKNPTAFYLCASSIRRGGQPQHFGDGTRLSIL.

The rearrangement uses TRBV19 and TRBJ1-1, with D possibly being TRBD1 (5 bases). Germline V CDR1 and CDR2: LNHDA, SQIVND (reference sequence). The CDR3 runs to 15 residues. V was trimmed by 6 bases and J by 1 base, leaving 15 bases between them. As DNA, the CDR3 is TGTGCCAGTAGCCTTGGGGGACTGTCGAACACTGAAGCTTTCTTT. Its protein is CASSLGGLSNTEAFF.

This clonotype was seen only a few times. The chain uses TRBV4-1 and TRBJ2-1; D remains unclear. Germline V lookup: CDR1 MGHRA, CDR2 YSYEKL. V was trimmed by 6 bases and J by 3 bases, leaving 12 bases between them. The CDR3 runs to 14 residues. The CDR3 region has the DNA TGCGCCAGCAGGTCTCTAGGCTTCTACAATGAGCAGTTCTTC. Translating gives CASRSLGFYNEQFF.

The genes are TRBV19 and TRBJ2-5, with 9 bases fitting TRBD2. Germline V gives CDR1 LNHDA, CDR2 SQIVND (reference sequence). This CDR3 spans 16 amino acids. Unmatched junction bases numbered 11, after V lost 4 bases and J lost 5 bases. CDR3 residues: CASSTWGLAGSETQYF. In DNA form, the CDR3 reads TGTGCCAGTAGTACGTGGGGGCTAGCGGGATCCGAGACCCAGTACTTC.

The chain links TRBV4-1 to TRBJ1-3, with unresolved D. V gave up 8 bases and J gave up 1 base, with 15 bases separating them. This CDR3 comprises 15 residues. Germline CDR1 is MGHRA and CDR2 is YSYEKL. Here the CDR3 DNA reads TGCGCCAGCGGGCCCAACCCGGGGTCTGGAAACACCATATATTTT. It codes for CASGPNPGSGNTIYF.

This clonotype occurred a few times. V usage is TRBV5-5 and J usage is TRBJ1-1; D unclear. The CDR3 is 14 residues long. Per germline, CDR1 SGHKS and CDR2 YYEKEE (reference sequence). The V gene lost 4 bases and the J gene lost 4 bases, with 14 bases spanning the gap. The CDR3 spells CASSQRAQGTEAFF. CDR3 nucleotide sequence: TGTGCCAGCAGCCAACGGGCTCAAGGCACTGAAGCTTTCTTT.